The sequence of this T cell receptor beta chain was determined in a study of circulating CD8 cells and anti-PD-1 response in melanoma. Germline V gene data show CDR1 as SEHNR and CDR2 as FQNEAQ (reference sequence). CDR3 length: 17 amino acids. The V gene end was trimmed by 3 bases and the J gene end by 1 base; junction bases not matched to a gene: 10. From live CD3+CD8+TCRalphabeta+ cells, four PD-1 and/or TIGIT subsets were sorted. TCR libraries were prepared from approximately 15 ng of total RNA with the QIAseq Immune Repertoire TCR panel. MiXCR, run by TCRdb on the reads, gives a single entry per CDR3 protein. The table lists 100 or so distinct CDR3 sequences, 7% of them singletons. This clonotype is categorized as large.

The sequence was collected from a human donor with melanoma. Sequenced here: CD8+ T cells from PBMCs, sampled at baseline or after one month of anti-PD-1 therapy (not recorded which). V is TRBV7-9 and J is TRBJ2-3; 7 bases fit TRBD2. The DNA for the CDR3 is TGTGCCAGCAGCTTTGAGACTAGCTTTACCGGCACAGATACGCAGTATTTT. Protein: CASSFETSFTGTDTQYF. Using reference TRBV7-9 and TRBJ2-3 for the parts outside the CDR3, the full variable domain is DTGVSQNPRHKITKRGQNVTFRCDPISEHNRLYWYRQTLGQGPEFLTYFQNEAQLEKSRLLSDRFSAERPKGSFSTLEIQRTEQGDSAMYLCASSFETSFTGTDTQYFGPGTRLTVL.